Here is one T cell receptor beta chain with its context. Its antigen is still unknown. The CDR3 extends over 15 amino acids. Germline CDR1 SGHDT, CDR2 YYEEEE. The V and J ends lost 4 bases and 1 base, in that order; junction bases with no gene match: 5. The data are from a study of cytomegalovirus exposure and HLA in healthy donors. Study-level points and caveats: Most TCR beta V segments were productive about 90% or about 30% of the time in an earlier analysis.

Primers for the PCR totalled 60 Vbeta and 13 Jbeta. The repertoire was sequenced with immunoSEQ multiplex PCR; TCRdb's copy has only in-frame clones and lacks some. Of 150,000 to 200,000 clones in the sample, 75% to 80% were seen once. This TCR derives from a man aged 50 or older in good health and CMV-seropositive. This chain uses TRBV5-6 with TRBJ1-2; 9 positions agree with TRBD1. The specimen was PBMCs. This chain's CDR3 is CASSNGQGINYGYTF. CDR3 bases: TGTGCCAGCAGCAACGGACAGGGGATTAACTATGGCTACACCTTC.